This entry describes one TCR beta chain. The antigen remains unidentified. Read data end 3 residues before the CDR3 end; the end is taken from the germline J gene. Assay used: immunoSEQ multiplex PCR; TCRdb lists only in-frame clones, some missing. This sample contains about 34,000 clones. The CDR3 is 13 amino acids. Germline V gene lookup returns CDR1 DFQATT and CDR2 SNEGSKA (reference sequence). With V trimmed by 6 bases and J by 5 bases, 6 bases remained unmatched. The sample is drawn from a study of T cells in women clearing cervical HPV infection. About the study: Case blood was drawn a median approximately 150 days after lesion detection.

Overall study results and limits: Timing of associations relative to infection is unclear; T-cell subsets were not isolated.

The J gene is TRBJ2-1, the V gene TRBV20-1; 8 bases match TRBD1. The specimen was blood buffy coat. This receptor was taken from a woman between 18 and 70 years old with a cervical HPV16 infection that either progressed to CIN3+ or cleared (not recorded which). The sequenced part of the CDR3 DNA is TGCAGTGCCCCGGGACAGGTAAACAATGAG. Translation gives CSAPGQVNNE. The whole CDR3 is CSAPGQVNNEQFF.